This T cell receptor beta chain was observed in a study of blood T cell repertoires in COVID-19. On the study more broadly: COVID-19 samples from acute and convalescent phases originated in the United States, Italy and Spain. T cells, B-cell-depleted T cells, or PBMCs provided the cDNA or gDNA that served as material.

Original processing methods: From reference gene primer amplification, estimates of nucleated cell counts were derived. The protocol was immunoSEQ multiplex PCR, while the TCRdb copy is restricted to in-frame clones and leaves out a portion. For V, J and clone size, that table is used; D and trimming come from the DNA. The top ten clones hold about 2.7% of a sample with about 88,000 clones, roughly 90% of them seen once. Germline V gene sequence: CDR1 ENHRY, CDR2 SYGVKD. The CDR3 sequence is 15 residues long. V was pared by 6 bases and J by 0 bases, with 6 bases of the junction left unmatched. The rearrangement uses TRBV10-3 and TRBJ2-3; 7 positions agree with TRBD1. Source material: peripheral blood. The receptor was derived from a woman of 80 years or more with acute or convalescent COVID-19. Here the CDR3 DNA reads TGTGCCATCAGCACAACGACAGGGAGCACAGATACGCAGTATTTT. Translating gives CAISTTTGSTDTQYF.